Each of the 13 T cell receptor beta chains below was sequenced from the same sample in a study (dated by TCRdb to the mid-2010s). The library relied on RT-PCR. Sequencing instrument: Illumina MiSeq. TCRdb cleaned the public reads at Q25 with fastp, built clones with MiXCR and kept in-frame beta chains. Identical CDR3 protein sequences are pooled into one entry, listed with their most common genes and DNA. The sample profile shows about 680,000 distinct CDR3 sequences; 13% to 15% of them were found once. Of the sample, 3.6% falls within the top ten clones. Material: memory CD4+ T cells from blood. The receptor source for this set is a female donor in good health, serving as a healthy control.

This clonotype was picked up a small number of times. The chain combines TRBV12-3 or TRBV12-4 with TRBJ2-3, with 13 bases matching TRBD2. The CDR3 contains 16 residues. V trimming: 5 bases; J trimming: 4 bases; junction bases outside the gene matches: 6. The CDR3 DNA reads as TGTGCCAGCAGTGTACTAGCGGGGGGGCGTTCAGATACGCAGTATTTT. Residues: CASSVLAGGRSDTQYF.

J is TRBJ2-7 and V is TRBV28, with 7 bases matching TRBD1. The ends lost 6 bases at V and 2 bases at J; junction bases unmatched: 4. Germline V CDR1 and CDR2: MDHEN, SYDVKM. This CDR3 spans 13 amino acids. The CDR3: CASSNGQAYEQYF. As DNA, the CDR3 is TGTGCCAGCAGCAACGGACAGGCCTACGAGCAGTACTTC.

This clonotype was seen a few times. The chain links TRBV7-6 to TRBJ1-4; D not certain. V was trimmed by 2 bases and J by 0 bases, leaving 10 bases between them. The CDR3 is made up of 16 amino acids. From germline, CDR1 is SGHVS and CDR2 FNYEAQ. CDR3 in DNA: TGTGCCAGCAGCTTATTCGGCGGACCAACTAATGAAAAACTGTTTTTT. Its protein is CASSLFGGPTNEKLFF.

This clonotype was seen at least ten times. The rearrangement joins TRBV12-3 or TRBV12-4 to TRBJ2-3; D may be TRBD2 (6 bases). This CDR3 spans 15 amino acids. V dropped 8 bases and J dropped 6 bases, with 21 bases sitting between them. The CDR3: CASRPGGVLTDTQYF. CDR3 bases: TGTGCCAGCCGTCCCGGGGGAGTCCTAACTGATACGCAGTATTTT.

This clonotype has just a few counts. J is TRBJ2-7 and V is TRBV28; D not resolved. In germline, CDR1 is MDHEN, CDR2 SYDVKM. The ends were cut back, 5 bases at V and 2 bases at J, with 7 bases in the middle. This CDR3 contains 12 residues. The CDR3 DNA sequence: TGTGCCAGCAGTGTAACCCCCTACGAGCAGTACTTC. Translated: CASSVTPYEQYF.

The chain has TRBV12-3 or TRBV12-4 and TRBJ1-3; D uncertain. The CDR3 is 16 residues long. V was pared by 7 bases and J by 0 bases, with 16 bases between. CDR3 DNA sequence: TGTGCCAGCACTCCAGCCTCGTCGTCCTCTGGAAACACCATATATTTT. Translation gives CASTPASSSSGNTIYF.

There are many counts of this clonotype. The chain employs TRBV20-1 and TRBJ2-3; D might be TRBD1 or TRBD2, each matching 5 bases. There are 11 residues in the CDR3. Germline CDR1 DFQATT, CDR2 SNEGSKA (reference sequence). The germline V and J ends were trimmed by 7 bases and 5 bases, with 10 bases remaining between them. The CDR3 sequence: CSGDHGDTQYF. CDR3 DNA: TGCAGTGGGGACCACGGAGATACGCAGTATTTT.

The chain combines TRBV27 with TRBJ2-1; D may be TRBD2 (5 bases). Germline V CDR1 and CDR2: MNHEY, SMNVEV (reference sequence). V lost 7 bases and J lost 0, with 16 bases in between. The CDR3 is 16 amino acids. Written as DNA, the CDR3 is TGTGCCAGCATTACTCGCCGCGGGCCCTCCTACAATGAGCAGTTCTTC. It codes for CASITRRGPSYNEQFF.

This clonotype was seen many times. The chain recombines TRBV29-1 with TRBJ2-1; 10 positions match TRBD1. The CDR3 is made up of 15 amino acids. The germline V gene has CDR1 SQVTM and CDR2 ANQGSEA. V lost 4 bases and J lost 6; bases outside the gene matches: 9. CDR3 sequence (DNA): TGCAGCGTTGGAAAGGGGACAGGGGCAGGCAATGAGCAGTTCTTC. Amino acids: CSVGKGTGAGNEQFF.

This clonotype was detected a few times. The rearrangement links TRBV20-1 to TRBJ2-5; 8 bases are shared with TRBD1. Germline values: CDR1 DFQATT, CDR2 SNEGSKA (reference sequence). The CDR3 spans 14 residues. Germline trimming cut 5 bases from V and 5 bases from J; bases unmatched to any gene: 10. CDR3 residues: CSAGVTGVGETQYF. CDR3 DNA: TGCAGTGCTGGGGTGACAGGGGTTGGGGAGACCCAGTACTTC.

This clonotype was picked up a small number of times. V usage is TRBV7-2 and J usage is TRBJ2-7, with a weak D call TRBD1 (6 bases). From germline, CDR1 is SGHTA and CDR2 FQGNSA. This CDR3 is 14 amino acids long. V lost 1 base, J lost 4 bases, and 11 bases lay in between. Written as DNA, the CDR3 is TGTGCCAGCAGCTTAGGAACGACAGGTTACGAGCAGTACTTC. It encodes CASSLGTTGYEQYF.

This clonotype was counted a few times. This rearrangement joins TRBV6-2 or TRBV6-3 to TRBJ2-2, with D possibly TRBD1 on 5 matching bases. Deletions cut 2 bases from V and 0 bases from J, with 19 bases between. Germline CDR1 reads MNHEY; CDR2 reads SVGEGT. The CDR3 runs to 19 residues. CDR3 region: CASSYPMDLGAANTGELFF. Here the CDR3 DNA reads TGTGCCAGCAGTTACCCAATGGACCTTGGGGCTGCGAACACCGGGGAGCTGTTTTTT.

This clonotype was seen at least ten times. V is TRBV20-1 and J is TRBJ2-3; the D gene is possibly TRBD1 (6 bases). The V gene lost 8 bases and the J gene lost 2 bases, with 14 bases spanning the gap. CDR1 DFQATT and CDR2 SNEGSKA come from the germline V gene (reference sequence). The CDR3 is 13 amino acids. The DNA of the CDR3 is TGCAGTCCAAAAGGGGGTGACACAGATACGCAGTATTTT. Its translation: CSPKGGDTDTQYF.